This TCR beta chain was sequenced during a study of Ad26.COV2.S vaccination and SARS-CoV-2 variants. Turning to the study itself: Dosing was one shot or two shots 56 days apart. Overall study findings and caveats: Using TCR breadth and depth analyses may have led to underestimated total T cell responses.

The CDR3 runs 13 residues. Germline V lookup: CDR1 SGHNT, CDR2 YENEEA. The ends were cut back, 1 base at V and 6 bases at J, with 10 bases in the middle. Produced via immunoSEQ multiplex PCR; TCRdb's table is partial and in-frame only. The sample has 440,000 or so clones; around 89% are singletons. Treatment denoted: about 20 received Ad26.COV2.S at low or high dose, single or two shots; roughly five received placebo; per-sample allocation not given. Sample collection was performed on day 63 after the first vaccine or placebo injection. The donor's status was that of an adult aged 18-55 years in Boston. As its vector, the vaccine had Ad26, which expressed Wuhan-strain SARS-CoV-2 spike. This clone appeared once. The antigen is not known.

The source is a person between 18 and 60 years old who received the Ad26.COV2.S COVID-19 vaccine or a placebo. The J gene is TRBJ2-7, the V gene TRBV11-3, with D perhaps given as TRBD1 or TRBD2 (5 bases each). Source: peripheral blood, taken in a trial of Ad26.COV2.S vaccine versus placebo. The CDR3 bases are TGTGCCAGCAGCTTAGCTCCAGGGAGCGAGCAGTACTTC. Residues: CASSLAPGSEQYF.